Each of the 2 T cell receptor beta chains below was sequenced from the same sample in a study of yellow fever vaccine responses in identical twins. TCRdb re-analysed the RT-PCR reads in MiXCR, keeping a single row per CDR3 protein. The data show some 5,900 distinct CDR3 sequences, about 76% seen once. This specimen was T cells from blood (PBMCs), unsorted or a sorted subset (not recorded which), taken before or after yellow fever vaccination (not recorded which). Receptors were obtained from a woman between 18 and 29 years old who received the yellow fever vaccine.

The genes are TRBV5-6 and TRBJ1-3, with D uncertain. Germline assignment: CDR1 SGHDT and CDR2 YYEEEE. The CDR3 has 15 residues. The V and J ends lost 1 base and 1 base respectively, with 9 bases between them. The CDR3 nucleotides read TGTGCCAGCAGCTTGTCAGGAAGGTCTGGAAACACCATATATTTT. It specifies CASSLSGRSGNTIYF.

V usage is TRBV5-1 and J usage is TRBJ2-1; D perhaps matches TRBD2 (6 bases). Between the trimmed V and J ends, which lost 0 bases and 5 bases, there was a span of 15 bases. Germline V gene data show CDR1 as SGHRS and CDR2 as YFSETQ. The CDR3 runs to 16 residues. The CDR3 is CASSLAPGLSNNEQFF. For the CDR3, the DNA is TGCGCCAGCAGCTTGGCACCGGGACTTTCGAACAATGAGCAGTTCTTC.